The rows below give T cell receptor beta chains drawn from one sample of a study of T cell responses to AZD1222 COVID-19 vaccine. Clones were sequenced by immunoSEQ multiplex PCR, and TCRdb holds only the in-frame ones, with some missing. This sample has around 31,000 clones, with 91% found just once. Specimen: peripheral blood, collected on day 0 of AZD1222 vaccination. These receptors were taken from an adult in good health. Each CDR3 is given with its conserved first and last residue. Each record gives: CDR3 protein, CDR3 DNA, D gene, J gene, V gene, clone size. A D gene is named only where the DNA matches it firmly. Clone size is shown for a subset of rows, as once, few, many or a class of expanded clone.

cdr3_aa: CASSSDTGIGYGYTF; cdr3_nt: TGCGCCAGCAGCTCCGATACAGGGATTGGCTATGGCTACACCTTC; d_call: -; j_call: TRBJ1-2; v_call: TRBV5-1; clone_size: -
cdr3_aa: CASSANTEAFF; cdr3_nt: TGTGCCAGCAGTGCGAACACTGAAGCTTTCTTT; d_call: -; j_call: TRBJ1-1; v_call: TRBV2; clone_size: once
cdr3_aa: CASSNPRQGWGYTF; cdr3_nt: TGTGCCAGCAGCAATCCTCGACAGGGTTGGGGCTACACCTTC; d_call: -; j_call: TRBJ1-2; v_call: TRBV21-1; clone_size: -
cdr3_aa: CASSRHRDRDYGYTF; cdr3_nt: TGTGCCAGCAGCCGACACCGGGACAGGGACTATGGCTACACCTTC; d_call: TRBD1; j_call: TRBJ1-2; v_call: TRBV7-9; clone_size: -
cdr3_aa: CASSPRGFQPQHF; cdr3_nt: TGTGCCAGCAGCCCCCGAGGGTTTCAGCCCCAGCATTTT; d_call: -; j_call: TRBJ1-5; v_call: TRBV12-3/TRBV12-4; clone_size: once
cdr3_aa: CASSGTLGSLISYEQYF; cdr3_nt: TGTGCCAGCAGCGGAACCCTCGGATCCCTTATCTCCTACGAGCAGTACTTC; d_call: -; j_call: TRBJ2-7; v_call: TRBV2; clone_size: -
cdr3_aa: CSALRVPIAFF; cdr3_nt: TGCAGTGCTCTCCGGGTCCCAATAGCTTTCTTT; d_call: -; j_call: TRBJ1-1; v_call: TRBV20-1; clone_size: -
cdr3_aa: CASSSGTGNTGELFF; cdr3_nt: TGTGCCAGCAGCTCCGGGACAGGGAACACCGGGGAGCTGTTTTTT; d_call: TRBD1; j_call: TRBJ2-2; v_call: TRBV3-1/TRBV3-2; clone_size: -
cdr3_aa: CAWMEQGRVPYGYTF; cdr3_nt: TGTGCCTGGATGGAACAGGGGCGGGTTCCATATGGCTACACCTTC; d_call: TRBD1; j_call: TRBJ1-2; v_call: TRBV30; clone_size: -
cdr3_aa: CAWNTGLPDTQYF; cdr3_nt: TGTGCCTGGAACACAGGGCTTCCAGATACGCAGTATTTT; d_call: -; j_call: TRBJ2-3; v_call: TRBV30; clone_size: -
cdr3_aa: CASATGLNTEAFF; cdr3_nt: TGTGCCAGCGCGACAGGGCTTAACACTGAAGCTTTCTTT; d_call: TRBD1; j_call: TRBJ1-1; v_call: TRBV2; clone_size: -
cdr3_aa: CASSQDHTGDGYTF; cdr3_nt: TGCGCCAGCAGCCAAGATCATACAGGTGATGGCTACACCTTC; d_call: -; j_call: TRBJ1-2; v_call: TRBV4-3; clone_size: few
cdr3_aa: CASSDQYEQYF; cdr3_nt: TGTGCCAGCAGTGACCAATACGAGCAGTACTTC; d_call: -; j_call: TRBJ2-7; v_call: TRBV6-1; clone_size: -
cdr3_aa: CASRQTAYEQYF; cdr3_nt: TGTGCCAGCAGGCAGACAGCCTACGAGCAGTACTTC; d_call: -; j_call: TRBJ2-7; v_call: TRBV12-3/TRBV12-4; clone_size: -